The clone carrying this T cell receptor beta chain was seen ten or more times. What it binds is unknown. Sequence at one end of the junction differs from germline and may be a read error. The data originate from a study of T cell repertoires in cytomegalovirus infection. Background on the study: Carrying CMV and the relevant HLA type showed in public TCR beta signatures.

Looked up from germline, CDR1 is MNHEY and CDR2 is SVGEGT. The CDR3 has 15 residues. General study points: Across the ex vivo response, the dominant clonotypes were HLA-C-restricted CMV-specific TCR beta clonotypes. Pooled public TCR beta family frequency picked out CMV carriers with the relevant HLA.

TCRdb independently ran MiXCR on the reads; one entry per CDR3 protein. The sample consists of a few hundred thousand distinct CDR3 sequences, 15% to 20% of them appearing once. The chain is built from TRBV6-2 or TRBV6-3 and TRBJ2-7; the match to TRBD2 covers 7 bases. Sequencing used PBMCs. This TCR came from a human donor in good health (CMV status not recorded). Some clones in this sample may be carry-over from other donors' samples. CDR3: CASSDSGTTLAEQYF. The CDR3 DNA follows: TGTGCCAGCAGTGACTCCGGGACTACCCTAGCCGAGCAGTACTTC.